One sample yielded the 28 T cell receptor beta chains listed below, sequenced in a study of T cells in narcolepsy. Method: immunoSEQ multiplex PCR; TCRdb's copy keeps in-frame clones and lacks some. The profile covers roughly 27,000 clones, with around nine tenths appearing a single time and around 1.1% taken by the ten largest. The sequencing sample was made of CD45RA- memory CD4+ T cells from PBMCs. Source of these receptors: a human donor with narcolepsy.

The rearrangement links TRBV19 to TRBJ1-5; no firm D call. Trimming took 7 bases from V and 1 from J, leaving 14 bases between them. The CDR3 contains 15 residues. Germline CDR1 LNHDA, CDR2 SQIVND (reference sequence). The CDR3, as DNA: TGTGCCAGTACCCCGGGGAGGGCCAGCAATCAGCCCCAGCATTTT. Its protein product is CASTPGRASNQPQHF. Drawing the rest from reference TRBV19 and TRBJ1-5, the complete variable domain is DGGITQSPKYLFRKEGQNVTLSCEQNLNHDAMYWYRQDPGQGLRLIYYSQIVNDFQKGDIAEGYSVSREKKESFPLTVTSAQKNPTAFYLCASTPGRASNQPQHFGDGTRLSIL.

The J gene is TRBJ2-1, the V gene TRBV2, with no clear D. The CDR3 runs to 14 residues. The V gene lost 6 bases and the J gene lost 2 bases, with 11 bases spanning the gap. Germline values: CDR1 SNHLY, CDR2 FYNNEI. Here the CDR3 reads CASRKGAPYNEQFF. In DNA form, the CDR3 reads TGTGCCAGCAGGAAGGGTGCCCCCTACAATGAGCAGTTCTTC.

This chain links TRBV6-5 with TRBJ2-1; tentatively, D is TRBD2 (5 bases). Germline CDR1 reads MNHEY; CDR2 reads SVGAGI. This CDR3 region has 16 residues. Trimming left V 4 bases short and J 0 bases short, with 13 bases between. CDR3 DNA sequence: TGTGCCAGCAGTTTTGAGGCTAGCAGCTCCTACAATGAGCAGTTCTTC. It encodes CASSFEASSSYNEQFF.

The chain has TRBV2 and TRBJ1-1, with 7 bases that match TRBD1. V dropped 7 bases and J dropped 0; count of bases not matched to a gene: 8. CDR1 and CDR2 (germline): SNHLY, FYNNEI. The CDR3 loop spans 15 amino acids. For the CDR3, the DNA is TGTGCCAGCACGGGACAGACCCGCATGAACACTGAAGCTTTCTTT. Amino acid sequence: CASTGQTRMNTEAFF.

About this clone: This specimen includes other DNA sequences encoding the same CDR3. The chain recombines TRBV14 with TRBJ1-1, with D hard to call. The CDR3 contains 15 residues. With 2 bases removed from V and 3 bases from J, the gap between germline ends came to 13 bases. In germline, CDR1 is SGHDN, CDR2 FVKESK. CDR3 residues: CASSQMGSPDTEAFF. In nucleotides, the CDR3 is TGTGCCAGCAGCCAAATGGGGAGTCCGGACACTGAAGCTTTCTTT.

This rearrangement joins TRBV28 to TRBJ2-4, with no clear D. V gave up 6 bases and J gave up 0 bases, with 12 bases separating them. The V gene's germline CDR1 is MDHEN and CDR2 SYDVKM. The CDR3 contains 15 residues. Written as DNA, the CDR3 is TGTGCCAGCAGCCCCCAGGCTTTAGCCAAAAACATTCAGTACTTC. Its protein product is CASSPQALAKNIQYF. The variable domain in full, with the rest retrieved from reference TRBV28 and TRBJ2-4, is DVKVTQSSRYLVKRTGEKVFLECVQDMDHENMFWYRQDPGLGLRLIYFSYDVKMKEKGDIPEGYSVSREKKERFSLILESASTNQTSMYLCASSPQALAKNIQYFGAGTRLSVL.

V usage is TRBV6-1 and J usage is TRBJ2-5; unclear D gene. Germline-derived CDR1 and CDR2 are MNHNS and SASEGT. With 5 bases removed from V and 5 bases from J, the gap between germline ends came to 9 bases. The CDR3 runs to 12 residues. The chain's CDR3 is CASSKNRETQYF. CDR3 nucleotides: TGTGCCAGCAGTAAAAACCGGGAGACCCAGTACTTC.

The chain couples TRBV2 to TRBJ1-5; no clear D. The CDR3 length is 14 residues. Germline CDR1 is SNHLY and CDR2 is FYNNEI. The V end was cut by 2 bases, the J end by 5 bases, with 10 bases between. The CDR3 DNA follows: TGTGCCAGCAGTGAAAGGGTACCCTATCAGCCCCAGCATTTT. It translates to CASSERVPYQPQHF.

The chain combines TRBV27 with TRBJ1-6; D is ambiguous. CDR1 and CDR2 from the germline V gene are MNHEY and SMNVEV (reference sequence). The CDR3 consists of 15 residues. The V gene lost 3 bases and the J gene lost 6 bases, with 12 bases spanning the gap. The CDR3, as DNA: TGTGCCAGCAGTTTGTCCGGGATCATTAATTCACCCCTCCACTTT. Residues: CASSLSGIINSPLHF.

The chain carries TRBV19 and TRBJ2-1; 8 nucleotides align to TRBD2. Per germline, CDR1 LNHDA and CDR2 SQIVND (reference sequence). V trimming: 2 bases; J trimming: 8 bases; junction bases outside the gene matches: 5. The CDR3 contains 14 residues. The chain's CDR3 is CASSINGGVYEQFF. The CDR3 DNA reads TGTGCCAGTAGTATAAACGGGGGGGTTTATGAGCAGTTCTTC.

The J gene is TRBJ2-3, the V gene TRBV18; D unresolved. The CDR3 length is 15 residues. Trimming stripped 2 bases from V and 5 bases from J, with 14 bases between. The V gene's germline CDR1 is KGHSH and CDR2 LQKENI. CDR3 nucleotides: TGTGCCAGCTCACCAGCGATTTCGGGTAGAGATACGCAGTATTTT. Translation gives CASSPAISGRDTQYF.

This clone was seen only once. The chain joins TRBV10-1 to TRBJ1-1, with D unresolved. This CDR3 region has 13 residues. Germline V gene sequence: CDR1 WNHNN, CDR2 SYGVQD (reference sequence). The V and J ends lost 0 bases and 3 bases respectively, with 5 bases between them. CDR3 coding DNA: TGCGCCAGCAGTGAGTCCGGATACACTGAAGCTTTCTTT. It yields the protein CASSESGYTEAFF.

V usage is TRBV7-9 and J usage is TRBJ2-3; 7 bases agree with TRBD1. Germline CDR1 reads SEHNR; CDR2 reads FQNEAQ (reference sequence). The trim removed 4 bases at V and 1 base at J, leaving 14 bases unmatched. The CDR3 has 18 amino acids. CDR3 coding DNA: TGTGCCAGCAGCTCCCCACTAGGACAGGCCAGAGGCACAGATACGCAGTATTTT. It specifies CASSSPLGQARGTDTQYF.

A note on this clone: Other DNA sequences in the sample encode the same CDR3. The CDR3 nucleotides are TGTGCCAGCTCACCTGGACAGGGGGGCTACAATGAGCAGTTCTTC. Its translation: CASSPGQGGYNEQFF. The rearrangement links TRBV18 to TRBJ2-1; 10 bases are shared with TRBD1. Per germline, CDR1 KGHSH and CDR2 LQKENI. CDR3 length equals 15 residues. Trimming removed 3 bases from V and 3 bases from J; junction bases left unmatched: 2. Full variable domain (rest looked up from reference TRBV18 and TRBJ2-1): NAGVMQNPRHLVRRRGQEARLRCSPMKGHSHVYWYRQLPEEGLKFMVYLQKENIIDESGMPKERFSAEFPKEGPSILRIQQVVRGDSAAYFCASSPGQGGYNEQFFGPGTRLTVL.

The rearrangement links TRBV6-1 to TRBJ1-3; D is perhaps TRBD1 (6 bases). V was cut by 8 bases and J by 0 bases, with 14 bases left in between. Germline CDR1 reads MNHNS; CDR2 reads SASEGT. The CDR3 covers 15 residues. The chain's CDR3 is CASSAGVNSGNTIYF. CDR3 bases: TGTGCCAGCTCGGCAGGGGTAAACTCTGGAAACACCATATATTTT.

This CDR3 reads CASSLGFPGGANMNTEAFF. The CDR3 bases are TGCGCCAGCAGCTTGGGGTTCCCGGGGGGCGCAAACATGAACACTGAAGCTTTCTTT. The chain joins TRBV5-1 to TRBJ1-1; weak D call: TRBD1 (6 bases). CDR3 length: 19 amino acids. The germline V gene has CDR1 SGHRS and CDR2 YFSETQ. Trimming cost V 0 bases and J 0 bases, with 21 bases left between them.

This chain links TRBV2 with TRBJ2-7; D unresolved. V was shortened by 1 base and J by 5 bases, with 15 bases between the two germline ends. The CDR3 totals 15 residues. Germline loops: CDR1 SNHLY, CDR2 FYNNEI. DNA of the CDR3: TGTGCCAGCAGTGAAGACGCGGCGATACGGAACGAGCAGTACGTC. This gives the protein CASSEDAAIRNEQYV.

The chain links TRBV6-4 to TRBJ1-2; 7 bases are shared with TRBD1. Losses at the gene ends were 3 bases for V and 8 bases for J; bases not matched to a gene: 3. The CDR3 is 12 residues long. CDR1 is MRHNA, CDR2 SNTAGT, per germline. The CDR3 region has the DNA TGTGCCAGCAGTGAACAGGGGAGCGGCTACACCTTC. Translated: CASSEQGSGYTF.

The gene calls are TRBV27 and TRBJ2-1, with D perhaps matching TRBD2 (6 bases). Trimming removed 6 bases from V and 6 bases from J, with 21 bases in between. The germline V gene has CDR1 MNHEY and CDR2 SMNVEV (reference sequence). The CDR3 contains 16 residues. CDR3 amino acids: CASRPGRRAPPNEQFF. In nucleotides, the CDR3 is TGTGCCAGCAGACCCGGCAGGAGGGCGCCACCCAATGAGCAGTTCTTC.

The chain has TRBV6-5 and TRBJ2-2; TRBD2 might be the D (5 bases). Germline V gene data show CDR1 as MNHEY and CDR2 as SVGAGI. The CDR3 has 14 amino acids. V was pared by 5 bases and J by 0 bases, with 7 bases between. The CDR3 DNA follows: TGTGCCAGCAGTGCCGGGACGAACACCGGGGAGCTGTTTTTT. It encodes CASSAGTNTGELFF.

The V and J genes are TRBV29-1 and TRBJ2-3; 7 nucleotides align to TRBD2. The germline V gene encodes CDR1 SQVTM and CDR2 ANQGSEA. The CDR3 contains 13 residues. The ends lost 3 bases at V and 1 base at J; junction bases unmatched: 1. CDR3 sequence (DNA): TGCAGCGTTGATGGGGGGGGCACAGATACGCAGTATTTT. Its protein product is CSVDGGGTDTQYF.

Here the CDR3 reads CAGSRGQETQYF. CDR3 bases: TGTGCGGGCAGCCGGGGCCAAGAGACCCAGTACTTC. This rearrangement joins TRBV5-6 to TRBJ2-5; the D gene is possibly TRBD2 (5 bases). The germline V gene encodes CDR1 SGHDT and CDR2 YYEEEE. The CDR3 is 12 residues long. The variable domain in full, completed from reference TRBV5-6 and TRBJ2-5, reads DAGVTQSPTHLIKTRGQQVTLRCSPKSGHDTVSWYQQALGQGPQFIFQYYEEEERQRGNFPDRFSGHQFPNYSSELNVNALLLGDSALYLCAGSRGQETQYFGPGTRLLVL.

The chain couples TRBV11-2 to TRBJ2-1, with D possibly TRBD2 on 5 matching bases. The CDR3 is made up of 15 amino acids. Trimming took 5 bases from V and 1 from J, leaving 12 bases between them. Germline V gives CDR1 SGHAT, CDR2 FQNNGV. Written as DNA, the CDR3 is TGTGCCAGCAGCCCTGGAGGTTTTTCCTACAATGAGCAGTTCTTC. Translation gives CASSPGGFSYNEQFF.

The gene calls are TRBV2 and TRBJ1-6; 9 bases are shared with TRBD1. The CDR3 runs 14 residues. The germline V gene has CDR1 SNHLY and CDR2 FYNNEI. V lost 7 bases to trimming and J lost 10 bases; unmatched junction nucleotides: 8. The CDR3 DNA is TGTGCCAGCACCCCGGGACAGGGAGCGTCACCCCTCCACTTT. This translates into CASTPGQGASPLHF.

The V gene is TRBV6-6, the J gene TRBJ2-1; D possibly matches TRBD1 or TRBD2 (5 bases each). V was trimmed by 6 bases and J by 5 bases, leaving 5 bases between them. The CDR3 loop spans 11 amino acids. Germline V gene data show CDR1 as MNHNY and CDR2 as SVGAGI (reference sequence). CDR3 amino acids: CASRGDNEQFF. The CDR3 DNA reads TGTGCCAGCAGGGGGGACAATGAGCAGTTCTTC.

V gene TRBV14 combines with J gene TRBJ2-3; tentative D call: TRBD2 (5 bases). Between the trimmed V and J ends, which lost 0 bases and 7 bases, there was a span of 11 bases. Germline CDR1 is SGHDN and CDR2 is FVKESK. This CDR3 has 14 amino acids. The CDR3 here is CASSQDSLANTQYF. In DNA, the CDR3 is TGTGCCAGCAGCCAAGATAGCCTAGCCAATACGCAGTATTTT.

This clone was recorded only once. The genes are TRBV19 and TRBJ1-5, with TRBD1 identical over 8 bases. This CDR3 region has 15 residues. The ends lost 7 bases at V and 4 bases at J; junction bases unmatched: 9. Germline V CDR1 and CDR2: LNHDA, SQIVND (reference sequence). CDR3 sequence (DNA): TGTGCCAGTAACGCACAACAGGGGGTGAATCAGCCCCAGCATTTT. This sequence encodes CASNAQQGVNQPQHF.

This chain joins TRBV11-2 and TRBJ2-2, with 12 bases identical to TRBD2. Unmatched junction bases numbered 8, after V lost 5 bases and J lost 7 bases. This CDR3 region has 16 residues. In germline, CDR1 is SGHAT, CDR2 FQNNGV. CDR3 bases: TGTGCCAGCAGCCCTTCTAGCGGGGGGGCCGGCGGGGAGCTGTTTTTT. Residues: CASSPSSGGAGGELFF.